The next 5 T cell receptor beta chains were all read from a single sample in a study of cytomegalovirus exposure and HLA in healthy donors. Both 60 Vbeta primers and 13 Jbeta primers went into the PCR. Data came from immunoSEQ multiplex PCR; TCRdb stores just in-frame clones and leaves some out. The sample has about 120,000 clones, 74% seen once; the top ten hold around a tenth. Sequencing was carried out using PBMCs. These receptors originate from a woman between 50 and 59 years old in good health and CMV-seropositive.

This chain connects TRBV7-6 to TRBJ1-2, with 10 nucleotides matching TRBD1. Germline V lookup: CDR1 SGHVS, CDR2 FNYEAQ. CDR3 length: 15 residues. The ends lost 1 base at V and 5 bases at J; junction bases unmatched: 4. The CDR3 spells CASSLGGQGLYGYTF. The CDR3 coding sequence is TGTGCCAGCAGCTTAGGGGGACAGGGGCTTTATGGCTACACCTTC.

CDR3: CASSPHETYEQYF. The CDR3 nucleotides are TGTGCCAGCAGCCCTCACGAGACCTACGAGCAGTACTTC. The genes are TRBV9 and TRBJ2-7; D gene uncertain. CDR1 and CDR2 from the germline V gene are SGDLS and YYNGEE. This CDR3 is built from 13 residues. V dropped 4 bases and J dropped 2 bases, with 10 bases sitting between them.

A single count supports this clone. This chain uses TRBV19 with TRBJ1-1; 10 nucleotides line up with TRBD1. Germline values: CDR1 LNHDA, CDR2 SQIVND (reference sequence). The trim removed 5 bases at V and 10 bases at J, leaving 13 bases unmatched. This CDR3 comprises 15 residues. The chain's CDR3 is CASSEPGQGMGGAFF. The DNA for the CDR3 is TGTGCCAGTAGTGAACCGGGACAGGGGATGGGGGGAGCTTTCTTT.

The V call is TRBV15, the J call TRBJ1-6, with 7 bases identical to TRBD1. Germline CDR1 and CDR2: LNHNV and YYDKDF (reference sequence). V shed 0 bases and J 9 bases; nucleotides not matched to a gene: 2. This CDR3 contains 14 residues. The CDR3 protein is CATSRDRGVSPLHF. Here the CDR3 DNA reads TGTGCCACCAGCAGAGACAGGGGGGTTTCACCCCTCCACTTT.

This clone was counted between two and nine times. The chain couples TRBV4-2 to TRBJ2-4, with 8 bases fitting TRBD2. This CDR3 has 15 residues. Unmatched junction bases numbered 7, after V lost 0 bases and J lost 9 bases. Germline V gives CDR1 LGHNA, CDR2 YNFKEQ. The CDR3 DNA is TGTGCCAGCAGCCAAGAAATTAGCGGGACCACCATTCAGTACTTC. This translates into CASSQEISGTTIQYF.